One and the same sample provided the 8 T cell receptor beta chains below, sequenced in a study of T cell repertoires in cytomegalovirus infection. From the reads, TCRdb called clonotypes with MiXCR, one entry per CDR3 protein. The sample carries around 740,000 distinct CDR3 sequences, 35% to 40% recorded once. Sequencing was done on a sample of PBMCs. The receptors were sampled from a human donor in good health (CMV status not recorded). Some clones in this sample may be carry-over from other donors' samples.

The chain's CDR3 is CASNGGGATEAFF. In nucleotides, the CDR3 is TGTGCCAGCAACGGAGGCGGGGCCACTGAAGCTTTCTTT. The chain links TRBV7-4 to TRBJ1-1; D may be TRBD1 (5 bases). The germline V and J ends were trimmed by 7 bases and 4 bases, with 13 bases remaining between them. Germline-derived CDR1 and CDR2 are SGHVT and SQSDAQ. The CDR3 sequence is 13 residues long.

The chain recombines TRBV6-1 with TRBJ2-6, with D unclear. V dropped 3 bases and J dropped 0 bases, with 6 bases sitting between them. Germline CDR1 is MNHNS and CDR2 is SASEGT. This CDR3 contains 15 residues. The CDR3 is CASSDRLSGANVLTF. CDR3 bases: TGTGCCAGCAGTGATCGGCTCTCTGGGGCCAACGTCCTGACTTTC.

Points on this clonotype: This may be a read error: a much more frequent sequence differs by one nucleotide. V gene TRBV6-2 or TRBV6-3 combines with J gene TRBJ1-1, with D unclear. Germline loops: CDR1 MNHEY, CDR2 SVGEGT. There are 12 residues in the CDR3. Trimming took 11 bases from V and 1 from J, leaving 11 bases between them. CDR3 residues: CARRTRNTEAFF. CDR3 in DNA: TGTGCCCGCCGAACCCGGAACACTGAAGCTTTCTTT.

This sequence joins TRBV3-1 and TRBJ2-4; tentative D call: TRBD2 (5 bases). CDR1 LGHDT and CDR2 YNNKEL come from the germline V gene (reference sequence). V lost 0 bases and J lost 0, with 9 bases in between. The CDR3 is 16 residues long. The CDR3 sequence: CASSQDRRAAKNIQYF. CDR3 in DNA: TGTGCCAGCAGCCAAGATCGGCGGGCAGCCAAAAACATTCAGTACTTC.

The genes are TRBV7-6 and TRBJ2-3; 8 bases match TRBD2. This CDR3 has 16 amino acids. The germline gives CDR1 SGHVS, CDR2 FNYEAQ. V gave up 4 bases and J gave up 5 bases; unmatched junction bases: 11. The chain's CDR3 is CASSSTSGRRGDTQYF. The CDR3 coding sequence is TGTGCCAGCAGCTCAACCAGCGGGAGAAGGGGAGATACGCAGTATTTT.

The V call is TRBV9, the J call TRBJ1-1; D not resolved. Germline V CDR1 and CDR2: SGDLS, YYNGEE. Trimming pared 4 bases from V and 2 bases from J, leaving 12 bases between. CDR3 length equals 14 residues. The CDR3 nucleotides are TGTGCCAGCAGCACTCAATGGACCAACACTGAAGCTTTCTTT. Translating gives CASSTQWTNTEAFF.

This clonotype showed up just a few times. This chain connects TRBV2 to TRBJ2-2; 11 bases line up with TRBD2. J gave up 8 bases and V 6 bases, and 5 bases lay outside the gene matches. The germline V gene has CDR1 SNHLY and CDR2 FYNNEI. The CDR3 spans 14 residues. The DNA for the CDR3 is TGTGCCAGCAGCGCTTGGACTAGCGGGGGGGAGCTGTTTTTT. Its protein product is CASSAWTSGGELFF. Variable domain in full (rest from reference TRBV2 and TRBJ2-2): EPEVTQTPSHQVTQMGQEVILRCVPISNHLYFYWYRQILGQKVEFLVSFYNNEISEKSEIFDDQFSVERPDGSNFTLKIRSTKLEDSAMYFCASSAWTSGGELFFGEGSRLTVL.

V gene TRBV25-1 combines with J gene TRBJ1-1, with unresolved D. Germline V gene data show CDR1 as MGHDK and CDR2 as SYGVNS. There are 12 residues in the CDR3. V was clipped by 4 bases and J by 6 bases, with 9 bases between them. The CDR3 DNA sequence: TGTGCCAGCAGTGGGGGATGGGCTGAAGCTTTCTTT. It encodes CASSGGWAEAFF. The variable domain in full, with the rest retrieved from reference TRBV25-1 and TRBJ1-1, is EADIYQTPRYLVIGTGKKITLECSQTMGHDKMYWYQQDPGMELHLIHYSYGVNSTEKGDLSSESTVSRIRTEHFPLTLESARPSHTSQYLCASSGGWAEAFFGQGTRLTVV.